Here is one TCR beta chain with its context. This may be a read error, as it is one base from a much larger clone. No conserved phenylalanine or tryptophan is present at the end of the CDR3, so a read error is the likely explanation. This specimen comes from a study of T cells in Graves' hyperthyroidism and ophthalmopathy. Looking at the study overall: Blood from the periphery was taken at initial diagnosis, before any treatment.

What was amplified from RNA transcripts were TCR beta CDR3 regions. First-round RT-PCR with HTBI primers amplified the TCR CDR3 region. TCRdb independently ran MiXCR on the multiplex PCR reads; one entry per CDR3 protein. The table lists approximately 58,000 distinct CDR3 sequences, approximately 50% of them singletons. This CDR3 spans 17 amino acids. Looked up from germline, CDR1 is MGHRA and CDR2 is YSYEKL. The V segment lost 0 bases and the J segment 4 bases; nucleotides outside the gene matches: 7. Researchers barred patients who had uncontrolled infection, other autoimmune disease, pregnancy or lactation. The source of the PBMCs was approximately 9.5 ml of fresh peripheral blood.

The origin of this receptor is a woman aged 25 to 39 with Graves' ophthalmopathy. The V and J genes are TRBV4-1 and TRBJ2-5, with 11 bases that match TRBD2. What was sequenced was blood. As DNA, the CDR3 is TGCGCCAGCAGCCAAGATACAGGGCTAGCGGGAGGAGAGACCCAGTACCTC. This encodes CASSQDTGLAGGETQYL.